This is a list of T cell receptor beta chains from one sample in a study of CD8+ T cells in alopecia areata. Data came from immunoSEQ multiplex PCR; TCRdb stores just in-frame clones and leaves some out. The sample shows approximately 180,000 clones, about 63% of them seen only once. This specimen was CD4+ T cells sorted from blood, taken at week 0. Receptor source: a human donor with alopecia areata. The CDR3 runs from the conserved cysteine through the conserved F or W. Each record gives: clone size, D gene, V gene, J gene, CDR3 DNA, CDR3 protein. D genes are given only for firm matches. Rows may omit the clone size; those that give it use once, few, many or a size class.

>.|.|TRBV29-1|TRBJ1-1
TGCAGCGTTGACGGGAACACTGAAGCTTTCTTT
CSVDGNTEAFF
>.|.|TRBV4-1|TRBJ2-7
TGCGCCAGCAGCCAAGTTGCAGGGGAACGGTACGAGCAGTACTTC
CASSQVAGERYEQYF
>.|.|TRBV5-6|TRBJ2-1
TGTGCCAGCAGCGACAACTCCCCCTACAATGAGCAGTTCTTC
CASSDNSPYNEQFF
>.|.|TRBV30|TRBJ2-2
TGTGCCTGGGGGCGGGGACCGAACACCGGGGAGCTGTTTTTT
CAWGRGPNTGELFF
>.|TRBD2|TRBV10-3|TRBJ2-7
TGTGCCATCAGTCCTGAGGGAGGGTACTCCTACGAGCAGTACTTC
CAISPEGGYSYEQYF
>.|.|TRBV2|TRBJ2-3
TGTGCCAGCAGTTGGGGCTTAGATACGCAGTATTTT
CASSWGLDTQYF
>.|TRBD1|TRBV7-9|TRBJ1-4
TGTGCCAGCAGCGGACGGACAGGATCGAGTGAAAAACTGTTTTTT
CASSGRTGSSEKLFF
>.|TRBD1|TRBV19|TRBJ1-2
TGTGCCAGTAGTACAGACAGGGGGAACTATGGCTACACCTTC
CASSTDRGNYGYTF
>.|.|TRBV6-1|TRBJ1-2
TGTGCCAGCAGTGATTCGGGGTTCTATGGCTACACCTTC
CASSDSGFYGYTF
>.|.|TRBV15|TRBJ1-6
TGTGCCACCAGCAGAGATTGGAGGGTTTCACCCCTCCACTTT
CATSRDWRVSPLHF
>.|.|TRBV7-3|TRBJ1-1
TGTGCCAGCAGCTTAACGTTGTTGTCCGGAGCTTTCTTT
CASSLTLLSGAFF
>.|.|TRBV1|TRBJ2-7
TGCACCAGCAGCCAAGCCCCGATACGGGGAGCCTACGAGCAGTACTTC
CTSSQAPIRGAYEQYF
>.|.|TRBV11-2|TRBJ1-1
TGTGCCAGCAGTCCTCAGGGGACGGGGACTGAAGCTTTCTTT
CASSPQGTGTEAFF
>.|TRBD1|TRBV9|TRBJ2-5
TGTGCCAGCAGCGCATCTCCGGGACAGATACGGGAGACCCAGTACTTC
CASSASPGQIRETQYF
>.|.|TRBV6-6|TRBJ2-7
TGTGCCAGCAGTTACTCGAACCAGGGGATGATCCACGAGCAGTACTTC
CASSYSNQGMIHEQYF
>.|.|TRBV10-3|TRBJ2-5
TGTGCCATCAGTGCAGGGTTGGAGACCCAGTACTTC
CAISAGLETQYF
>once|.|TRBV7-3|TRBJ1-1
TGTGCCAGCAGCCTTCAGAGTAAGAACACTGAAGCTTTCTTT
CASSLQSKNTEAFF
>.|.|TRBV9|TRBJ2-3
TGTGCCAGCAGCGTTGTGCGGGGTCTCGCGAGGTCAGATACGCAGTATTTT
CASSVVRGLARSDTQYF
>.|.|TRBV30|TRBJ1-5
TGTGCCTGGGCCGGAATCAGCAATCAGCCCCAGCATTTT
CAWAGISNQPQHF
>.|.|TRBV10-3|TRBJ1-5
TGTGCCATCAGCCCTCAGGGTCCTAGCAATCAGCCCCAGCATTTT
CAISPQGPSNQPQHF
>few|.|TRBV27|TRBJ2-5
TGTGCCAGCAGTTTCCGGGGTCGAGAGACCCAGTACTTC
CASSFRGRETQYF
>.|.|TRBV5-6|TRBJ2-1
TGTGCCAGCAGTCATGACGGCAGCTCCTACAATGAGCAGTTCTTC
CASSHDGSSYNEQFF
>.|TRBD1|TRBV30|TRBJ2-5
TGTGCCTGGAGTATAGACAGGGGGCGCGAGACCCAGTACTTC
CAWSIDRGRETQYF
>once|.|TRBV10-3|TRBJ1-2
TGTGCCATCAGTGAGTCGGGCTCTGGCTACACCTTC
CAISESGSGYTF
>.|.|TRBV6-5|TRBJ1-2
TGTGCCAGCAGCTTTTCGGACAGTGACCTATATGGCTACACCTTC
CASSFSDSDLYGYTF
>.|TRBD1|TRBV4-1|TRBJ1-5
TGCGCCAGCAGAGATAGGACAGGGAAAAATCAGCCCCAGCATTTT
CASRDRTGKNQPQHF
>.|.|TRBV10-3|TRBJ1-2
TGTGCCATCACCGAGGAGAGGGTTAACTATGGCTACACCTTC
CAITEERVNYGYTF
>once|TRBD2|TRBV4-1|TRBJ2-1
TGCGCCAGCGCCGGTCAGCGGGGTGACAATGAGCAGTTCTTC
CASAGQRGDNEQFF
>.|.|TRBV5-1|TRBJ2-7
TGCGCCAGCAGCCCGGACCGGGGTGGGTACGAGCAGTACTTC
CASSPDRGGYEQYF
>.|TRBD1|TRBV5-1|TRBJ1-6
TGCGCCAGCCGACTCTCGGTCGTAGGACAGGGGATATCACCCCTCCACTTT
CASRLSVVGQGISPLHF
>.|TRBD1|TRBV5-8|TRBJ2-7
TGTGCCAGCAGCTTCCGGGACAGGGCCTACGAGCAGTACTTC
CASSFRDRAYEQYF
>.|.|TRBV30|TRBJ2-1
TGTGCCTGGAAGGACTACGACAGTTCTCGCTACAATGAGCAGTTCTTC
CAWKDYDSSRYNEQFF
>few|.|TRBV6-6|TRBJ1-1
TGTGCCAGCAGTTACGGGCAGGGAGGAACCACTGAAGCTTTCTTT
CASSYGQGGTTEAFF
>.|.|TRBV29-1|TRBJ2-5
TGCAGCGTTCTACCCCGAGAGACCCAGTACTTC
CSVLPRETQYF
>.|.|TRBV5-1|TRBJ1-1
TGCGCCAGCAGCTATATTTCGGGTGCAAACACTGAAGCTTTCTTT
CASSYISGANTEAFF
>.|.|TRBV6-1|TRBJ2-1
TGTGCCAGTGGGTACGTGTACAATGAGCAGTTCTTC
CASGYVYNEQFF
>few|TRBD1|TRBV7-2|TRBJ1-1
TGTGCCAGCATCAACCAATATTACAGGGGTACTGAAGCTTTCTTT
CASINQYYRGTEAFF
>few|TRBD1|TRBV30|TRBJ1-2
TGTGCCTGGAGTTTCACCGGGACAGGGGACTATGGCTACACCTTC
CAWSFTGTGDYGYTF
>.|.|TRBV30|TRBJ2-1
TGTGCCTGGAAGGGTGGGACATATTACAATGAGCAGTTCTTC
CAWKGGTYYNEQFF
>once|.|TRBV27|TRBJ1-2
TGTGCCAGCGGATCCAGGGGAAACTATGGCTACACCTTC
CASGSRGNYGYTF